What follows describes a single T cell receptor beta chain. Its target is unknown. Random hexamers served to reverse transcribe about 0.5 to 1 ug RNA. Multiplex PCR with immunoSEQ amplified the TCR beta CDR3 across 54 Vbeta and 13 Jbeta. MiXCR was run by TCRdb on the immunoSEQ multiplex PCR reads, yielding one entry per CDR3 protein. The repertoire holds about 240,000 distinct CDR3 sequences, with 90% to 97% as singletons. The sample is drawn from a study of CD8 T cells in Susac syndrome. Overall study results and limits: Where Susac syndrome CD4+ T cell repertoires were concerned, no clonal expansion was evident.

Trimming stripped 0 bases from V and 2 bases from J, with 9 bases between. CDR3 length equals 15 residues. The germline gives CDR1 SGHRS, CDR2 YFSETQ. The sample taken for sequencing was CD4+ T cells from PBMCs. V gene TRBV5-1 combines with J gene TRBJ2-1; D is ambiguous. The source is a human donor with Susac syndrome. CDR3 in DNA: TGCGCCAGCAGCTTGGATGGGCAGCCCTACAATGAGCAGTTCTTC. Protein: CASSLDGQPYNEQFF.